These 21 T cell receptor beta chains share one sample of origin, sequenced in a study of T cells in Graves' hyperthyroidism and ophthalmopathy. Amplification of TCR beta CDR3 regions was performed using RNA transcripts as template. A set of HTBI primers served as the primers for a first-round RT-PCR of the TCR CDR3. TCRdb re-analysed the multiplex PCR reads in MiXCR, keeping a single row per CDR3 protein. This table has 500,000 to 650,000 distinct CDR3 sequences, 40% to 50% appearing once. The sample was peripheral blood or thyroid tissue (not recorded which). The receptors originated from an adult woman with Graves' disease, either hyperthyroidism or ophthalmopathy (not recorded which).

The rearrangement uses TRBV25-1 and TRBJ1-1; a weak D match, TRBD1 (6 bases). In germline, CDR1 is MGHDK, CDR2 SYGVNS. Trimming shortened V by 10 bases and J by 0 bases, and 18 bases separated the two germline ends. The CDR3 extends over 15 amino acids. This CDR3 reads CAKPRGASMNTEAFF. The CDR3 nucleotides read TGTGCCAAACCCCGGGGGGCTTCGATGAACACTGAAGCTTTCTTT.

This chain joins TRBV7-9 and TRBJ2-6, with D tentatively TRBD1 or TRBD2 (6 bases each). Trimming took off 8 bases at V and 3 bases at J, with 14 bases between the two ends. Germline CDR1 and CDR2: SEHNR and FQNEAQ (reference sequence). CDR3 size: 15 residues. CDR3 sequence (DNA): TGTGCCAGCGTTCTTGGGGGGCGTGGGGCCAACGTCCTGACTTTC. As protein: CASVLGGRGANVLTF.

V usage is TRBV29-1 and J usage is TRBJ1-1; 7 bases align to TRBD1. With V trimmed by 4 bases and J by 1 base, 9 bases remained unmatched. The CDR3 contains 15 residues. The V gene's germline CDR1 is SQVTM and CDR2 ANQGSEA. CDR3 region: CSVVGQGGGNTEAFF. The CDR3 nucleotides are TGCAGCGTTGTCGGCCAGGGGGGAGGGAACACTGAAGCTTTCTTT.

The chain joins TRBV19 to TRBJ1-4; 12 bases fit TRBD1. After removal of 6 bases from V and 6 bases from J, the junction contained 8 bases not matched to a gene. Germline assignment: CDR1 LNHDA and CDR2 SQIVND (reference sequence). The CDR3 spans 16 residues. DNA for the CDR3: TGTGCCAGTAGGGGACAGGGGGCGATCGCAGATGAAAAACTGTTTTTT. Translating gives CASRGQGAIADEKLFF.

The V and J genes are TRBV7-9 and TRBJ1-3; D is possibly TRBD1 (6 bases). Trimming left V 3 bases short and J 4 bases short, with 13 bases between. This CDR3 contains 15 residues. Germline assignment: CDR1 SEHNR and CDR2 FQNEAQ (reference sequence). The CDR3 DNA reads TGTGCCAGCAGCTTTCGGGGGGCTGGCGGAAACACCATATATTTT. Its translation: CASSFRGAGGNTIYF.

This clonotype was recorded a few times. The DNA for the CDR3 is TGTGCCATCAGTGATTTGGGTTACCAAGCTTTCTTT. This translates into CAISDLGYQAFF. The chain combines TRBV10-3 with TRBJ1-1, with unresolved D. CDR1 ENHRY and CDR2 SYGVKD come from the germline V gene. Trimming took off 3 bases at V and 9 bases at J, with 11 bases between the two ends. The CDR3 has 12 amino acids.

The chain employs TRBV19 and TRBJ1-5; weak D call: TRBD1 (5 bases). Germline loops: CDR1 LNHDA, CDR2 SQIVND (reference sequence). Trimming removed 6 bases at V and 2 bases at J, with 14 bases between. The CDR3 runs to 15 residues. In nucleotides, the CDR3 is TGTGCCAGTAGCCACCTTTCAGGGCGCAATCAGCCCCAGCATTTT. Translation: CASSHLSGRNQPQHF.

The chain carries TRBV20-1 and TRBJ2-2; D may be TRBD1 (5 bases). The CDR3 sequence is 16 residues long. Looked up from germline, CDR1 is DFQATT and CDR2 is SNEGSKA (reference sequence). Trimming took 1 base from V and 0 from J, leaving 12 bases between them. In DNA, the CDR3 is TGCAGTGCTAGAGGTGGTAAGGGGCCGAACACCGGGGAGCTGTTTTTT. Translation: CSARGGKGPNTGELFF.

The chain combines TRBV10-3 with TRBJ1-2; 8 bases are a match to TRBD1. Germline CDR1 ENHRY, CDR2 SYGVKD. The length of the CDR3 is 15 residues. V lost 10 bases and J lost 2; bases outside the gene matches: 12. Here the CDR3 DNA reads TGTGCCAGCAGGTTATGGGGGACAGGAAACTATGGCTACACCTTC. It is translated as CASRLWGTGNYGYTF.

This chain joins TRBV20-1 and TRBJ1-1; a possible D gene is TRBD1 (5 bases). From germline, CDR1 is DFQATT and CDR2 SNEGSKA (reference sequence). Trimming stripped 3 bases from V and 1 base from J, with 9 bases between. The CDR3 covers 13 residues. The CDR3 region has the DNA TGCAGTGCTAGTGAGGGGAGGAACACTGAAGCTTTCTTT. Translated, it gives CSASEGRNTEAFF.

This clonotype was recorded at least ten times. The genes are TRBV29-1 and TRBJ2-5; no reliable D call. This CDR3 comprises 12 residues. The germline CDR1 and CDR2 sequences are SQVTM and ANQGSEA. Trimming cost V 3 bases and J 2 bases, with 7 bases left between them. Written as DNA, the CDR3 is TGCAGCGTTGATCGCCTTCAAGAGACCCAGTACTTC. It yields the protein CSVDRLQETQYF.

The chain couples TRBV11-2 to TRBJ1-2, with D uncertain. In germline, CDR1 is SGHAT, CDR2 FQNNGV. The CDR3 is 16 amino acids. V lost 5 bases to trimming and J lost 2 bases, with 18 bases between them. DNA for the CDR3: TGTGCCAGCAGCCCCGCTGTCGGAGCATGGAACTATGGCTACACCTTC. It specifies CASSPAVGAWNYGYTF. The whole variable domain, remainder taken from reference TRBV11-2 and TRBJ1-2, is EAGVAQSPRYKIIEKRQSVAFWCNPISGHATLYWYQQILGQGPKLLIQFQNNGVVDDSQLPKDRFSAERLKGVDSTLKIQPAKLEDSAVYLCASSPAVGAWNYGYTFGSGTRLTVV.

The J gene is TRBJ2-2, the V gene TRBV10-2; TRBD2 agrees at 10 bases. The CDR3 has 15 residues. V lost 4 bases and J lost 7; bases outside the gene matches: 6. In germline, CDR1 is WSHSY, CDR2 SAAADI. In DNA, the CDR3 is TGCGCCAGCAGTGTTAGCGGGGGGTTTGACGGGGAGCTGTTTTTT. Its translation: CASSVSGGFDGELFF.

The genes are TRBV6-4 and TRBJ1-1; D is unclear. Germline CDR1 and CDR2: MRHNA and SNTAGT. This CDR3 region has 15 residues. V dropped 2 bases and J dropped 0 bases, with 10 bases sitting between them. DNA of the CDR3: TGTGCCAGCAGTGACGGAGGGCAACTGAACACTGAAGCTTTCTTT. Translated: CASSDGGQLNTEAFF.

CDR3 residues: CASSAAGTTYEHF. The DNA of the CDR3 is TGTGCCAGCAGCGCCGCCGGGACCACCTACGAGCATTTT. The chain has TRBV7-2 and TRBJ1-5; weak D call: TRBD1 (5 bases). Trimming took 5 bases from V and 14 from J, leaving 19 bases between them. The CDR3 consists of 13 residues. CDR1 and CDR2 from the germline V gene are SGHTA and FQGNSA. Full variable domain (outside the CDR3, taken from reference TRBV7-2 and TRBJ1-5): GAGVSQSPSNKVTEKGKDVELRCDPISGHTALYWYRQSLGQGLEFLIYFQGNSAPDKSGLPSDRFSAERTGGSVSTLTIQRTQQEDSAVYLCASSAAGTTYEHFGDGTRLSIL.

This chain links TRBV7-6 with TRBJ1-5, with TRBD1 as a possible D gene (6 bases). Germline CDR1 and CDR2: SGHVS and FNYEAQ. V shed 1 base and J shed 5 bases, with 12 bases lying between them. CDR3 size: 15 residues. CDR3 in amino acids: CASSLETGRDQPQHF. In DNA form, the CDR3 reads TGTGCCAGCAGCTTAGAGACAGGACGAGATCAGCCCCAGCATTTT.

The V gene is TRBV11-2, the J gene TRBJ1-2, with 10 bases matching TRBD1. J lost 2 bases, V lost 5 bases, and 5 bases had no gene match. CDR1 is SGHAT, CDR2 FQNNGV, per germline. This CDR3 spans 15 amino acids. The CDR3, as DNA: TGTGCCAGCAGCCTAACGGGACAGGGGAACTATGGCTACACCTTC. Translation: CASSLTGQGNYGYTF.

V usage is TRBV11-2 and J usage is TRBJ2-5, with D tentatively TRBD1 or TRBD2 (5 bases each). The CDR3 length is 14 residues. Looked up from germline, CDR1 is SGHAT and CDR2 is FQNNGV. V lost 6 bases to trimming and J lost 5 bases, with 16 bases between them. CDR3 bases: TGTGCCAGCAGAGACGGACGGGGCTGGGAGACCCAGTACTTC. Translating gives CASRDGRGWETQYF.

In its sample, this clonotype was seen many times. V gene TRBV4-1 combines with J gene TRBJ1-4, with 7 nucleotides matching TRBD1. Germline assignment: CDR1 MGHRA and CDR2 YSYEKL. CDR3 length equals 13 residues. The V and J ends lost 3 bases and 7 bases, in that order; junction bases with no gene match: 2. In DNA form, the CDR3 reads TGCGCCAGCAGCCAGCCAGGGGGTGAAAAACTGTTTTTT. This sequence encodes CASSQPGGEKLFF.

The chain has TRBV15 and TRBJ1-6; tentatively, D is TRBD1 (6 bases). This CDR3 comprises 17 residues. Germline V CDR1 and CDR2: LNHNV, YYDKDF (reference sequence). Trimming left V 7 bases short and J 11 bases short, with 27 bases between. The CDR3 loop is CATTLAGASIQFAPLHF. Here the CDR3 DNA reads TGTGCCACCACCTTGGCGGGGGCCTCAATCCAGTTTGCACCCCTCCACTTT.

The chain joins TRBV24-1 to TRBJ1-1; a possible D gene is TRBD1 (5 bases). CDR1 and CDR2 (germline): KGHDR, SFDVKD. Trimming shortened V by 4 bases and J by 3 bases, and 20 bases separated the two germline ends. There are 17 residues in the CDR3. Here the CDR3 reads CATSDQGGATGDTEAFF. The CDR3 nucleotides are TGTGCCACCAGTGACCAGGGAGGGGCGACCGGGGACACTGAAGCTTTCTTT.